Given below is one T cell receptor (beta chain) in context. Trimming removed 6 bases from V and 8 bases from J; junction bases left unmatched: 6. This CDR3 region has 13 residues. CDR1 is MDHEN, CDR2 SYDVKM, per germline. A Seattle source enrolled patients during active infection and followed them longitudinally. This entry belongs to a study of blood T cell repertoires in COVID-19. In the study overall: There were acute and convalescent COVID-19 samples, and they came from the United States, Italy and Spain. T cells, B-cell-depleted T cells, or PBMCs provided the cDNA or gDNA that served as material.

Methods used by the authors: The assay estimated nucleated cells by amplifying reference gene primers. Assay used: immunoSEQ multiplex PCR; TCRdb lists only in-frame clones, some missing. From that table come the V and J calls and clone size; the DNA was used to work out D and trimming. Among some 220,000 clones listed, approximately 85% were seen once. The receptor's source is a man aged 50-59 years with COVID-19, enrolled during active disease. The chain links TRBV28 to TRBJ2-4; 8 nucleotides line up with TRBD1. The source material was peripheral blood. The CDR3 bases are TGTGCCAGCAGATACAGGGGGTCTTACATTCAGTACTTC. Translation gives CASRYRGSYIQYF.